The text below deals with one T cell receptor beta chain. This CDR3 is 16 amino acids long. V was trimmed by 3 bases and J by 1 base, leaving 13 bases between them. CDR1 WNHNN and CDR2 SYGVQD come from the germline V gene (reference sequence). This entry is derived from a study of T cell changes during pregnancy in multiple sclerosis. Clones were read by immunoSEQ multiplex PCR, and TCRdb kept only the in-frame ones, dropping some. The profile shows about 100,000 clones, about 93% of them singletons. The sample consisted of peripheral blood, taken after pregnancy. The receptor comes from a female donor with multiple sclerosis, enrolled in a pregnancy study. The rearrangement joins TRBV10-1 to TRBJ2-1; maybe TRBD2 (6 bases). CDR3 loop: CASSDRVGSSYNEQFF. In nucleotides, the CDR3 is TGCGCCAGCAGTGATCGGGTCGGGAGTTCCTACAATGAGCAGTTCTTC.